This passage covers 5 T cell receptor beta chains from one sample sequenced in a study of shared clonotypes between healthy human individuals. The assay was immunoSEQ multiplex PCR, and TCRdb's table has in-frame clones only and misses some. There are around 2.5 million clones in the sample; more than 85% occur only once, and approximately 0.35% lies in the top ten. Sequenced sample: naive CD4+ T cells from PBMCs. Subset meaning: CD45RA+ positively selected. The receptors shown here come from a man younger than 35 in good health. Some clones in this sample may be carry-over from other donors' samples.

V and J are TRBV7-3 and TRBJ2-5; 11 positions match TRBD2. With 4 bases clipped from V and 8 bases from J, the junction kept 3 bases outside the gene matches. CDR1 and CDR2 from the germline V gene are SGHTA and FQGTGA. CDR3 length: 13 amino acids. The CDR3 bases are TGTGCCAGCAGCTCTAGCGGGAGGAATACCCAGTACTTC. Protein sequence: CASSSSGRNTQYF.

As for this clone: Different DNA sequences within this sample yield the same CDR3. The rearrangement links TRBV19 to TRBJ2-5; the D gene is possibly TRBD1 (5 bases). The germline V gene encodes CDR1 LNHDA and CDR2 SQIVND (reference sequence). The CDR3 has 13 amino acids. The V and J ends lost 2 bases and 4 bases respectively, with 8 bases between them. This CDR3 is CASSILRGETQYF. CDR3 nucleotide sequence: TGTGCCAGTAGTATATTAAGGGGAGAGACCCAGTACTTC.

V usage is TRBV20-1 and J usage is TRBJ1-1; 7 positions match TRBD1. J lost 7 bases, V lost 4 bases, and 3 bases had no gene match. The CDR3 sequence is 11 residues long. Germline V CDR1 and CDR2: DFQATT, SNEGSKA (reference sequence). The CDR3 nucleotides read TGCAGTGCTACCCGGGACAGTGAAGCTTTCTTT. Encoded protein: CSATRDSEAFF.

This chain joins TRBV7-9 and TRBJ2-7, with TRBD2 identical over 7 bases. The CDR3 is made up of 16 amino acids. The ends lost 2 bases at V and 2 bases at J; junction bases unmatched: 9. CDR1 SEHNR and CDR2 FQNEAQ come from the germline V gene (reference sequence). The CDR3 here is CASSLPLAGATYEQYF. The CDR3 DNA is TGTGCCAGCAGCTTACCATTAGCGGGTGCGACCTACGAGCAGTACTTC.

This chain connects TRBV5-8 to TRBJ1-1; TRBD1 is a possible D gene (5 bases). V was cut by 0 bases and J by 0 bases, with 6 bases left in between. The CDR3 is 14 residues long. Germline CDR1 SGHTS, CDR2 YDEGEE. The DNA of the CDR3 is TGTGCCAGCAGCTTGGACAGGATGAACACTGAAGCTTTCTTT. Translating it yields CASSLDRMNTEAFF.